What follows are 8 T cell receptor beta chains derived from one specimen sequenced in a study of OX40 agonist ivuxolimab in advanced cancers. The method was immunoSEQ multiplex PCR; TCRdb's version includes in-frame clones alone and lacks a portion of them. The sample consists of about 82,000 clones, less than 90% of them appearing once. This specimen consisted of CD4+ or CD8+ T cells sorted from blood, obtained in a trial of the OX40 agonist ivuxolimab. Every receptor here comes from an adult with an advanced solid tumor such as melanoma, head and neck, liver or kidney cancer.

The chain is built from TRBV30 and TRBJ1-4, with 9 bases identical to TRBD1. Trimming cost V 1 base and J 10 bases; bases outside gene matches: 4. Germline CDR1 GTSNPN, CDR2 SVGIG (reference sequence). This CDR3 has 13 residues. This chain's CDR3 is CAWSGQGGVKLFF. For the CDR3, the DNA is TGTGCCTGGAGTGGACAGGGGGGGGTAAAACTGTTTTTT.

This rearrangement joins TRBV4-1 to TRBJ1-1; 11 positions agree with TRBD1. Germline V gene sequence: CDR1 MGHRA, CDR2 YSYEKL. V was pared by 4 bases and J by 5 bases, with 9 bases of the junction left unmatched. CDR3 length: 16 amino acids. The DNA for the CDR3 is TGCGCCAGCAGCCCCGGACAGGGGGCACGGTGGACTGAAGCTTTCTTT. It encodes CASSPGQGARWTEAFF.

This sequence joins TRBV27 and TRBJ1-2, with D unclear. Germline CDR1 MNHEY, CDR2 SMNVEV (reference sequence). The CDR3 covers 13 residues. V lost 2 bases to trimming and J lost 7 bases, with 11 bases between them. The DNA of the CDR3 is TGTGCCAGCAGTTTAAACAGCGTGGCTGGCTACACCTTC. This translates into CASSLNSVAGYTF.

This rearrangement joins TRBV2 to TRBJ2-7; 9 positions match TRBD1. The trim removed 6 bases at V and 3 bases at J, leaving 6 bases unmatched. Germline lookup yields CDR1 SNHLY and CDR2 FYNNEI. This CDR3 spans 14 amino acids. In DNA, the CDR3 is TGTGCCAGCAGCAAAGAGGGACAGGGCTACGAGCAGTACTTC. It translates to CASSKEGQGYEQYF.

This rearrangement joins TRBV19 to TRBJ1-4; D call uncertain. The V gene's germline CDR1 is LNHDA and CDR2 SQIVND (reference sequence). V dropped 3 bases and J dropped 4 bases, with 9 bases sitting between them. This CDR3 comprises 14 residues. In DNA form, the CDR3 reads TGTGCCAGTAGTATTTCGACCCTTAATGAAAAACTGTTTTTT. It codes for CASSISTLNEKLFF.

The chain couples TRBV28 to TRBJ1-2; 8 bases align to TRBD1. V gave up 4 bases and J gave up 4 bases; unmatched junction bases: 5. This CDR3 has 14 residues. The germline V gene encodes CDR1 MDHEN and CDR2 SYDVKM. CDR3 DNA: TGTGCCAGCAGTTCGGGACAGGAGTCCTATGGCTACACCTTC. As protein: CASSSGQESYGYTF.

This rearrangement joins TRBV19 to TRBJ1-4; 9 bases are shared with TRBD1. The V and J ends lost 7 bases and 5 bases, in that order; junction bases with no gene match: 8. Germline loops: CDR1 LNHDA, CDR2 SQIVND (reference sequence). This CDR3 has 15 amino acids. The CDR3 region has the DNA TGTGCCAGTACACCAACAGGGGGCATAAATGAAAAACTGTTTTTT. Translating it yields CASTPTGGINEKLFF. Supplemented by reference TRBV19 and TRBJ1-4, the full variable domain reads DGGITQSPKYLFRKEGQNVTLSCEQNLNHDAMYWYRQDPGQGLRLIYYSQIVNDFQKGDIAEGYSVSREKKESFPLTVTSAQKNPTAFYLCASTPTGGINEKLFFGSGTQLSVL.

CDR3 protein: CASKRTGSTNEKLFF. The CDR3 DNA reads as TGTGCCAGCAAACGCACAGGGTCAACTAATGAAAAACTGTTTTTT. This chain joins TRBV5-4 and TRBJ1-4; perhaps TRBD1 as D (6 bases). The CDR3 runs 15 residues. Trimming removed 6 bases at V and 0 bases at J, with 12 bases between. Germline V lookup: CDR1 SGHNT, CDR2 YYREEE (reference sequence).